A single sample gave rise to the 28 T cell receptor beta chains below, sequenced in a study of blood T cells in healthy people across ages (dated by TCRdb to between 2015 and 2017). Library preparation was by 5' RACE. TCRdb lists the instrument as Illumina HiSeq 2500. A second PCR of roughly 7 to 12 cycles was run with a J-beta primer mix and a sample-barcoded 5' primer. Using fastp trimming at Q25 and MiXCR clonotype assembly, TCRdb reanalyzed the public sequencing data and kept in-frame beta chains. Every distinct CDR3 protein forms one entry, paired with its most common genes and DNA. The sample has some 1.5 million distinct CDR3 sequences on record, 25% to 30% of them singletons. The ten most abundant clones make up 7.7% of the sample. Material: blood. Receptors were obtained from a woman younger than 45 in good health.

V usage is TRBV6-1 and J usage is TRBJ2-7, with TRBD1 matching over 8 bases. The CDR3 extends over 17 amino acids. V lost 5 bases to trimming and J lost 1 base; unmatched junction nucleotides: 13. Looked up from germline, CDR1 is MNHNS and CDR2 is SASEGT. CDR3 DNA sequence: TGTGCCAGCAGTACAATTCCGGGGACAGGCCCTTCCTACGAGCAGTACTTC. Translation: CASSTIPGTGPSYEQYF.

V gene TRBV28 combines with J gene TRBJ2-5; TRBD1 agrees at 10 bases. The trim removed 8 bases at V and 7 bases at J, leaving 13 bases unmatched. CDR3 length: 15 amino acids. The germline gives CDR1 MDHEN, CDR2 SYDVKM. As DNA, the CDR3 is TGTGCCAGCTCACAGGGGGGACAGGGGCCGGGGACCCAGTACTTC. This gives the protein CASSQGGQGPGTQYF.

This clonotype was detected only a few times. The rearrangement links TRBV14 to TRBJ2-5; D not resolved. The germline V and J ends were trimmed by 6 bases and 1 base, with 9 bases remaining between them. The CDR3 spans 13 residues. Germline V gives CDR1 SGHDN, CDR2 FVKESK. The CDR3 coding sequence is TGTGCCAGCAGGATAGGGCCCCAAGAGACCCAGTACTTC. It is translated as CASRIGPQETQYF.

This clonotype showed up just a few times. This rearrangement joins TRBV7-6 to TRBJ2-7; TRBD2 agrees at 15 bases. Germline CDR1 SGHVS, CDR2 FNYEAQ. The V and J ends lost 4 bases and 0 bases, in that order; junction bases with no gene match: 10. The length of the CDR3 is 19 residues. In DNA form, the CDR3 reads TGTGCCAGCAGCTCAAACCTAGGGACTAGCGGGAGGAGCTCCTACGAGCAGTACTTC. It translates to CASSSNLGTSGRSSYEQYF.

V and J are TRBV29-1 and TRBJ1-1; 8 bases match TRBD1. The CDR3 spans 12 residues. Germline trimming cut 6 bases from V and 4 bases from J; bases unmatched to any gene: 4. CDR1 is SQVTM, CDR2 ANQGSEA, per germline. DNA of the CDR3: TGCAGCGTGGACAGGGATGTCACTGAAGCTTTCTTT. It yields the protein CSVDRDVTEAFF.

The rearrangement uses TRBV15 and TRBJ2-1; no definite D call. The ends were cut back, 0 bases at V and 5 bases at J, with 8 bases in the middle. The germline V gene encodes CDR1 LNHNV and CDR2 YYDKDF (reference sequence). This CDR3 spans 14 amino acids. CDR3: CATSRDRIDNEQFF. The CDR3 DNA follows: TGTGCCACCAGCAGAGATCGTATAGACAATGAGCAGTTCTTC.

A remark on this clonotype: At one of its ends the junction is not consistent with the germline gene, which may arise from a read error. The V gene is TRBV5-1, the J gene TRBJ1-1; 8 bases are a match to TRBD1. Germline V CDR1 and CDR2: SGHRS, YFSETQ. The CDR3 spans 14 residues. The CDR3, as DNA: TGCGCCGGCAGCTTGACAGGGGAGAACACTGAAGCTTTCTTT. Its protein is CAGSLTGENTEAFF.

This chain joins TRBV20-1 and TRBJ2-3; weak D call: TRBD1 (6 bases). Germline loops: CDR1 DFQATT, CDR2 SNEGSKA (reference sequence). V was clipped by 5 bases and J by 7 bases, with 16 bases between them. This CDR3 spans 13 amino acids. The chain's CDR3 is CSASKAGAYTQYF. As DNA, the CDR3 is TGCAGTGCTTCTAAGGCAGGGGCGTATACGCAGTATTTT.

The chain uses TRBV24-1 and TRBJ1-3; unclear D gene. The V gene's germline CDR1 is KGHDR and CDR2 SFDVKD. The CDR3 length is 15 residues. Trimming took 0 bases from V and 0 from J, leaving 5 bases between them. The DNA for the CDR3 is TGTGCCACCAGTGATTTGGGGGACTCTGGAAACACCATATATTTT. Translated: CATSDLGDSGNTIYF.

This clonotype was seen repeatedly, ten times or more. This rearrangement joins TRBV10-2 to TRBJ2-1; D gene uncertain. The CDR3 length is 11 residues. Trimming stripped 2 bases from V and 10 bases from J, with 6 bases between. The germline V gene encodes CDR1 WSHSY and CDR2 SAAADI. The CDR3 DNA follows: TGCGCCAGCAGTGAGGCATACGAGCAGTTCTTC. Its protein product is CASSEAYEQFF.

This clonotype was seen at least ten times. This chain connects TRBV5-1 to TRBJ2-7; D gene uncertain. Germline CDR1 reads SGHRS; CDR2 reads YFSETQ. V was cut by 0 bases and J by 6 bases, with 10 bases left in between. The CDR3 is 13 amino acids. This chain's CDR3 is CASSLEGIPEQYF. DNA for the CDR3: TGCGCCAGCAGCTTGGAAGGGATCCCCGAGCAGTACTTC.

This clonotype showed up just a few times. V gene TRBV12-3 or TRBV12-4 combines with J gene TRBJ1-4; weak D call: TRBD1 (5 bases). Trimming cost V 4 bases and J 4 bases, with 13 bases left between them. The CDR3 covers 15 residues. CDR3 sequence: CASSSPQDNNEKLFF. In nucleotides, the CDR3 is TGTGCCAGCAGTTCGCCACAGGACAATAATGAAAAACTGTTTTTT.

This clonotype was found a few times. V is TRBV5-1 and J is TRBJ2-3; D may correspond to TRBD1 or TRBD2 (6 bases each). V gave up 1 base and J gave up 4 bases, with 22 bases separating them. CDR3 length equals 18 residues. Germline lookup yields CDR1 SGHRS and CDR2 YFSETQ. The CDR3 DNA reads as TGCGCCAGCAGCTTGCCTTCCGCGGGACACAGATATCCAGATACGCAGTATTTT. Protein product: CASSLPSAGHRYPDTQYF.

The chain combines TRBV20-1 with TRBJ2-1, with D perhaps TRBD1 or TRBD2 (6 bases each). V lost 5 bases to trimming and J lost 6 bases, with 14 bases between them. Germline loops: CDR1 DFQATT, CDR2 SNEGSKA (reference sequence). The CDR3 is 13 amino acids. As DNA, the CDR3 is TGCAGTGCTTCAGGGGTCGGGGGCAATGAGCAGTTCTTC. As protein: CSASGVGGNEQFF.

This clonotype came up many times. The V call is TRBV2, the J call TRBJ2-1; D uncertain. Germline V lookup: CDR1 SNHLY, CDR2 FYNNEI. With 8 bases removed from V and 6 bases from J, the gap between germline ends came to 14 bases. The CDR3 loop spans 13 amino acids. CDR3 residues: CASEVSRANEQFF. In nucleotides, the CDR3 is TGTGCCAGCGAGGTTAGTAGGGCCAATGAGCAGTTCTTC.

The V call is TRBV20-1, the J call TRBJ2-7, with 9 bases fitting TRBD1. Germline CDR1 reads DFQATT; CDR2 reads SNEGSKA (reference sequence). After removal of 2 bases from V and 7 bases from J, the junction contained 9 bases not matched to a gene. There are 14 residues in the CDR3. The CDR3 sequence is CSARLGQGSLEQYF. The CDR3 DNA reads as TGCAGTGCTAGACTGGGACAGGGTAGTCTTGAGCAGTACTTC.

The chain has TRBV29-1 and TRBJ2-7, with 9 bases identical to TRBD1. V gave up 5 bases and J gave up 3 bases; unmatched junction bases: 8. The CDR3 totals 14 residues. CDR1 and CDR2 (germline): SQVTM, ANQGSEA. CDR3 sequence (DNA): TGCAGCGTTCTAAGCGGGACAGGGAGCTACGAGCAGTACTTC. Translated: CSVLSGTGSYEQYF.

The chain combines TRBV6-5 with TRBJ1-5, with D unresolved. Trimming left V 0 bases short and J 7 bases short, with 7 bases between. The CDR3 has 13 amino acids. Per the germline V gene, CDR1 is MNHEY and CDR2 is SVGAGI. As DNA, the CDR3 is TGTGCCAGCAGTTACTCGATGGACCAGCCCCAGCATTTT. Protein sequence: CASSYSMDQPQHF.

The sample holds many counts of this clonotype. DNA for the CDR3: TGCGCCAGCAGCTCTGGACAGGGGGGCGTAGAGACCCAGTACTTC. Protein: CASSSGQGGVETQYF. V and J are TRBV5-1 and TRBJ2-5, with TRBD1 matching 10 bases. Per germline, CDR1 SGHRS and CDR2 YFSETQ. The CDR3 covers 15 residues. J lost 4 bases, V lost 3 bases, and 6 bases had no gene match.

The chain couples TRBV5-8 to TRBJ1-1; TRBD1 is a possible D gene (5 bases). Per the germline V gene, CDR1 is SGHTS and CDR2 is YDEGEE. The ends were cut back, 2 bases at V and 11 bases at J, with 10 bases in the middle. This CDR3 has 11 amino acids. This chain's CDR3 is CASSFRGDAFF. The CDR3 DNA reads TGTGCCAGCAGCTTTCGGGGGGATGCTTTCTTT.

Comment on this clonotype: One base away lies a much larger clone, so this may be a sequencing read error. V and J are TRBV12-3 or TRBV12-4 and TRBJ2-3; D is undetermined. The length of the CDR3 is 14 residues. In nucleotides, the CDR3 is TGTGCCAGCAGTTCCCTTCATCGTGCAGATACGCAGGATTTT. Translated: CASSSLHRADTQDF.

This clonotype was seen ten or more times. J is TRBJ2-7 and V is TRBV6-1; a possible D gene is TRBD1 (5 bases). The CDR3 is made up of 13 amino acids. Trimming removed 10 bases from V and 0 bases from J, with 13 bases in between. Looked up from germline, CDR1 is MNHNS and CDR2 is SASEGT. CDR3 sequence (DNA): TGTGCCACTAAGGGGTACAGCTCCTACGAGCAGTACTTC. Its protein is CATKGYSSYEQYF.

The chain carries TRBV9 and TRBJ1-1; possibly TRBD1 for D (6 bases). This CDR3 is 14 amino acids long. Germline values: CDR1 SGDLS, CDR2 YYNGEE. Trimming pared 3 bases from V and 1 base from J, leaving 10 bases between. The CDR3 loop is CASSDGTKNTEAFF. As DNA, the CDR3 is TGTGCCAGCAGCGACGGGACAAAGAACACTGAAGCTTTCTTT.

This chain uses TRBV29-1 with TRBJ2-7, with D possibly TRBD1 on 7 matching bases. Trimming took 3 bases from V and 2 from J, leaving 14 bases between them. The CDR3 is made up of 14 amino acids. The germline CDR1 and CDR2 sequences are SQVTM and ANQGSEA. CDR3 protein: CSVDEPGGTYEQYF. As DNA, the CDR3 is TGCAGCGTTGACGAACCAGGGGGGACCTACGAGCAGTACTTC.

The table lists this clonotype with many counts. The chain combines TRBV9 with TRBJ2-7; D is perhaps TRBD1 (6 bases). Trimming removed 3 bases from V and 4 bases from J, with 11 bases in between. This CDR3 comprises 13 residues. Germline V gene sequence: CDR1 SGDLS, CDR2 YYNGEE. The CDR3: CASSAGTRYEQYF. The CDR3 DNA follows: TGTGCCAGCAGCGCCGGGACACGTTACGAGCAGTACTTC.

As to this clonotype: The conserved phenylalanine or tryptophan is not found at the CDR3 terminus, so this likely reflects a read error. The chain joins TRBV7-9 to TRBJ2-4; 8 nucleotides align to TRBD1. This CDR3 is built from 19 residues. J lost 4 bases, V lost 3 bases, and 17 bases had no gene match. Germline V gene sequence: CDR1 SEHNR, CDR2 FQNEAQ (reference sequence). The CDR3 bases are TGTGCCAGCAGCTTCACCAACCCAACGTCGGACAGGGAGAAAAACATTCAGTACTTA. Protein sequence: CASSFTNPTSDREKNIQYL.

The chain is built from TRBV4-1 and TRBJ2-3, with D perhaps matching TRBD1 (6 bases). V lost 6 bases, J lost 4 bases, and 20 bases lay in between. Per the germline V gene, CDR1 is MGHRA and CDR2 is YSYEKL. This CDR3 has 16 amino acids. CDR3: CASSQRGTVGPDTQYF. The CDR3, as DNA: TGCGCCAGCAGTCAAAGGGGGACCGTCGGTCCAGATACGCAGTATTTT.

The J gene is TRBJ1-5, the V gene TRBV5-1, with 11 bases lining up with TRBD1. Germline values: CDR1 SGHRS, CDR2 YFSETQ. The trim removed 5 bases at V and 6 bases at J, leaving 10 bases unmatched. The CDR3 runs 16 residues. In DNA, the CDR3 is TGCGCCAGCAGTCGGACAGGGGGCGAGGCAAGTCAGCCCCAGCATTTT. Protein product: CASSRTGGEASQPQHF.